The 10 T cell receptor beta chains in this list originate from one sample, sequenced in a study of T-cell reconstitution after alpha-beta-depleted transplantation in children. The library targeted TCRbeta and was prepared with unique molecular identifiers. In TCRdb, the PCR reads were re-called with MiXCR into one record per CDR3 protein. The sample lists some 500,000 distinct CDR3 sequences, 15% to 20% occurring once. The sample in question was PBMCs from the stem cell graft donor, obtained from the stem cell graft. Source of these receptors: a human donor who donated a stem cell graft to a child with acute lymphoblastic leukemia.

The count of this clonotype is one. The V and J genes are TRBV12-3 or TRBV12-4 and TRBJ1-1; 9 bases align to TRBD1. Trimming at V came to 6 bases and at J to 7 bases, leaving 12 bases not matched to a gene. This CDR3 region has 15 residues. The CDR3 sequence: CASSHHRGQGLEAFF. The CDR3, as DNA: TGTGCCAGCAGCCACCACCGGGGACAGGGCCTTGAAGCTTTCTTT.

In this sample, this clonotype turned up many times. This chain links TRBV10-3 with TRBJ2-1, with TRBD2 matching 7 bases. The CDR3 has 17 residues. Germline-derived CDR1 and CDR2 are ENHRY and SYGVKD. Losses at the gene ends were 0 bases for V and 0 bases for J; bases not matched to a gene: 5. The CDR3 here is CAISESRAGSSYNEQFF. DNA of the CDR3: TGTGCCATCAGTGAGTCGAGAGCGGGGAGCTCCTACAATGAGCAGTTCTTC.

This clonotype was seen only a few times. The J gene is TRBJ2-1, the V gene TRBV4-1; D gene ambiguous. Germline V gene lookup returns CDR1 MGHRA and CDR2 YSYEKL. This CDR3 region has 12 residues. The V end was cut by 2 bases, the J end by 8 bases, with 7 bases between. CDR3 loop: CASSQRFDEQFF. The CDR3 DNA reads TGCGCCAGCAGCCAAAGGTTCGATGAGCAGTTCTTC.

In its sample, this clonotype was seen many times. The chain employs TRBV9 and TRBJ2-1; 13 bases are shared with TRBD2. Germline values: CDR1 SGDLS, CDR2 YYNGEE. J lost 8 bases, V lost 2 bases, and 7 bases had no gene match. This CDR3 contains 16 residues. CDR3 sequence: CASSVPTSGRLHEQFF. The CDR3 DNA reads TGTGCCAGCAGCGTCCCGACTAGCGGGAGGCTCCATGAGCAGTTCTTC.

The V call is TRBV5-1, the J call TRBJ2-1, with D possibly TRBD2 on 6 matching bases. V was clipped by 0 bases and J by 6 bases, with 22 bases between them. The CDR3 has 18 amino acids. The germline CDR1 and CDR2 sequences are SGHRS and YFSETQ. This chain's CDR3 is CASSLDNRLGGGLNEQFF. CDR3 coding DNA: TGCGCCAGCAGCTTGGACAATCGGTTGGGTGGAGGGCTCAATGAGCAGTTCTTC.

This clonotype was detected only a few times. The V call is TRBV20-1, the J call TRBJ2-2; D is perhaps TRBD1 (6 bases). Germline loops: CDR1 DFQATT, CDR2 SNEGSKA (reference sequence). The CDR3 extends over 15 amino acids. Trimming took off 1 base at V and 2 bases at J, with 11 bases between the two ends. CDR3 amino acids: CSARAWTANTGELFF. Written as DNA, the CDR3 is TGCAGTGCTAGAGCTTGGACAGCTAACACCGGGGAGCTGTTTTTT.

The gene calls are TRBV7-3 and TRBJ1-2, with D unresolved. Germline CDR1 and CDR2: SGHTA and FQGTGA. This CDR3 contains 13 residues. V was trimmed by 0 bases and J by 6 bases, leaving 8 bases between them. The CDR3 DNA sequence: TGTGCCAGCAGCTTAACTCTGACTGATGGCTACACCTTC. Its translation: CASSLTLTDGYTF.

This clonotype turned up a few times. This chain uses TRBV12-3 or TRBV12-4 with TRBJ2-5; D uncertain. The CDR3 loop spans 15 amino acids. V lost 1 base and J 0 bases, leaving 9 bases between the germline ends. As DNA, the CDR3 is TGTGCCAGCAGTTTAGGCCCCGAGTACCAAGAGACCCAGTACTTC. Residues: CASSLGPEYQETQYF.

This clonotype has more than one count but fewer than ten. The chain has TRBV7-3 and TRBJ1-1, with unresolved D. The CDR3 runs 15 residues. Trimming removed 1 base at V and 0 bases at J, with 9 bases between. Germline V lookup: CDR1 SGHTA, CDR2 FQGTGA. CDR3 DNA sequence: TGTGCCAGCAGCTTAAATGCCATGATGAACACTGAAGCTTTCTTT. It encodes CASSLNAMMNTEAFF.

V gene TRBV7-8 combines with J gene TRBJ2-7; D is unresolved. CDR1 and CDR2 (germline): SGHVS, FQNEAQ. V was clipped by 5 bases and J by 3 bases, with 8 bases between them. This CDR3 has 12 amino acids. CDR3 sequence (DNA): TGTGCCAGCAGCCAACCCAACTACGAGCAGTACTTC. Residues: CASSQPNYEQYF.